This T cell receptor beta chain stems from a study of blood T cell repertoires in COVID-19. Study as a whole: Samples came from the United States, Italy and Spain, spanning acute and convalescent COVID-19. From T cells, B-cell-depleted T cells, or PBMCs came the material, which was cDNA or gDNA.

Per the original methods: Amplification with reference gene primers provided the estimates of nucleated cell counts. The data were produced by immunoSEQ multiplex PCR, yet TCRdb's version contains in-frame clones alone and is incomplete. The DNA was the basis for D and trimming; V, J and clone size are from that table. The table has 350,000 to 450,000 clones, roughly 85% seen once. V was trimmed by 4 bases and J by 5 bases, leaving 9 bases between them. Per the germline V gene, CDR1 is LGHDT and CDR2 is YNNKEL (reference sequence). The CDR3 consists of 12 residues. V is TRBV3-1 (or the pseudogene TRBV3-2) and J is TRBJ2-7, with a weak D call TRBD1 (5 bases). Material: peripheral blood. The TCR was taken from a woman between 18 and 29 years old with acute or convalescent COVID-19. The CDR3 spells CASSPQGDEQYF. The CDR3 DNA is TGTGCCAGCAGCCCCCAGGGTGACGAGCAGTACTTC.